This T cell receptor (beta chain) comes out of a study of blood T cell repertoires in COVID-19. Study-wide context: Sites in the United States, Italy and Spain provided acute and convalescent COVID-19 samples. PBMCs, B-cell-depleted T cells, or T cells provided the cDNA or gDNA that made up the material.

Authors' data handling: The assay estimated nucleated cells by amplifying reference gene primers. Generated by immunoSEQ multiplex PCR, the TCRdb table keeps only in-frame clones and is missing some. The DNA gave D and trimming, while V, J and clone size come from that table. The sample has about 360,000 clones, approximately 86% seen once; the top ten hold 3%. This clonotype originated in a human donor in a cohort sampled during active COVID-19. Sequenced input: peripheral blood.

The CDR3 is CASSPRRDRLMETQYF. As DNA, the CDR3 is TGTGCCAGCAGCCCCAGGCGGGACAGACTTATGGAGACCCAGTACTTC. This rearrangement joins TRBV7-8 to TRBJ2-5; tentative D call: TRBD1 (7 bases). The CDR3 totals 16 residues. The germline V and J ends were trimmed by 5 bases and 5 bases, with 21 bases remaining between them. From germline, CDR1 is SGHVS and CDR2 FQNEAQ.